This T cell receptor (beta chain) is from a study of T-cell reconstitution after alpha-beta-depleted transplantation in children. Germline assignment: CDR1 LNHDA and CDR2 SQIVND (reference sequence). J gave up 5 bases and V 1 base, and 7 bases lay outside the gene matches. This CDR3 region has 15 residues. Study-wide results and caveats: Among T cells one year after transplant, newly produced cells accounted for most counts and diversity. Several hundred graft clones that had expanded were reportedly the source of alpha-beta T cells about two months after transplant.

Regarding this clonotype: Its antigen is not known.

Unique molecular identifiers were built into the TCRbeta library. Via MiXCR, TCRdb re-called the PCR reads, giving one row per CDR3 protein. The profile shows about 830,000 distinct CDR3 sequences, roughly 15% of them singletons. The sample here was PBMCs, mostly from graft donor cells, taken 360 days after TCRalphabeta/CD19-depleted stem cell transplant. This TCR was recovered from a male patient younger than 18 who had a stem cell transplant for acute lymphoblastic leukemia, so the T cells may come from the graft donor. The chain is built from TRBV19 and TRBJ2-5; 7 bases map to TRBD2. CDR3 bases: TGTGCCAGTAGTATAGGTTCGGGCGGGAGTGAGACCCAGTACTTC. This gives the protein CASSIGSGGSETQYF.